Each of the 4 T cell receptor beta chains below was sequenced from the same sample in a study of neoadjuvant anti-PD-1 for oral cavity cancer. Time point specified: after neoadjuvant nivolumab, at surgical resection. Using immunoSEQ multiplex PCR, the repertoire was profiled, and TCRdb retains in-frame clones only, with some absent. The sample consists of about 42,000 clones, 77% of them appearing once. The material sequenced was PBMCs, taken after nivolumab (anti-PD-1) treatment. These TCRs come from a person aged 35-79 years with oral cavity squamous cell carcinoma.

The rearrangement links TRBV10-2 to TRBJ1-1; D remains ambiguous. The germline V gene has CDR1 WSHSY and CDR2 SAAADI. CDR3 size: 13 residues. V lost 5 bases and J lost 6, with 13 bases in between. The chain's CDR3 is CASSRNQRAEAFF. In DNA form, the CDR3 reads TGCGCCAGCAGTCGGAACCAGAGGGCTGAAGCTTTCTTT.

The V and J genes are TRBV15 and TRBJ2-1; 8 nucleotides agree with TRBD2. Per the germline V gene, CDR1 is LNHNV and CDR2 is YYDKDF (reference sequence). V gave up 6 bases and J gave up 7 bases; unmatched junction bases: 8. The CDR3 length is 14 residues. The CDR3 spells CATRGGGTRNEQFF. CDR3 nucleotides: TGTGCCACCAGGGGTGGAGGGACTAGAAATGAGCAGTTCTTC.

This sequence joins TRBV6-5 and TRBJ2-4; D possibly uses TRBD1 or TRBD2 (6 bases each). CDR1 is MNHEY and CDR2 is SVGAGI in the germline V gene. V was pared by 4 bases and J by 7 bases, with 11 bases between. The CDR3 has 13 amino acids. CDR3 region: CASSSGGRNIQYF. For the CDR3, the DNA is TGTGCCAGCAGTTCCGGGGGCAGGAACATTCAGTACTTC.

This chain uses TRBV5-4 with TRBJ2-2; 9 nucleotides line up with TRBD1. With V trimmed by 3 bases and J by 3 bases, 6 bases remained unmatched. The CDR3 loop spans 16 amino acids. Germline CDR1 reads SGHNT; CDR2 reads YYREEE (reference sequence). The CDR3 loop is CASSSWDRDYTGELFF. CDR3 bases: TGTGCCAGCAGCTCTTGGGACAGGGATTACACCGGGGAGCTGTTTTTT.